This T cell receptor beta chain was profiled in a study of regulatory T cells in long-lasting Graves disease. Assembly of TCR beta libraries relied on iRepertoire HTBI primers together with Arm-PCR of CDR3 regions. TCRdb called the multiplex PCR reads again in MiXCR, with one record for every CDR3 protein. The sample records about 330,000 distinct CDR3 sequences, roughly 15% being singletons. This clonotype was found a few times. The time point is: newly diagnosed GD, antithyroid drugs for less than 3 months. Scientists built the TCR library using RNA that was extracted from PBMCs. Graves' disease was diagnosed by American Thyroid Association guidelines. These data were also filed under a second study, of T cells in Graves' hyperthyroidism and ophthalmopathy. According to that study: Initially, a first-round RT-PCR of the TCR CDR3 employed the HTBI primer set.

Sequences were derived from peripheral blood mononuclear cells (PBMCs), sampled at new diagnosis, from a patient treated with antithyroid drugs. The TCR sequence derives from a woman aged 18-29 years with Graves disease.

CDR3 residues: CASSESGGGPARGFF. CDR3 nucleotides: TGTGCCAGCAGTGAATCAGGTGGTGGGCCCGCCAGGGGGTTCTTC. The genes are TRBV6-2 or TRBV6-3 and TRBJ2-1, with D perhaps matching TRBD1 (6 bases). The V gene lost 5 bases and the J gene lost 15 bases, with 26 bases spanning the gap. Germline V gene data show CDR1 as MNHEY and CDR2 as SVGEGT. The CDR3 has 15 amino acids.